This is a list of T cell receptor beta chains from one sample in a study of cytotoxic CD8 clonotypes in ibrutinib-treated CLL. Here immunoSEQ multiplex PCR was the method, and the copy in TCRdb shows in-frame clones only, minus some. This table holds hundreds of thousands of clones, 70% found once. The starting material was PBMCs, obtained after 24 months of ibrutinib treatment. Receptors originate from a human donor with chronic lymphocytic leukemia. Both conserved end residues are part of each CDR3. Each record gives: V gene, clone size, D gene, J gene, CDR3 DNA, CDR3 protein. The D gene is left open where the match is weak. Only part of the rows carry a size: once, few, many, or a class if the clone is expanded.

TRBV4-3	NA	NA	TRBJ1-1	TGCGCCAGCAGCCAAGAGATAGGCGGCGGGCAAGCTTTCTTT	CASSQEIGGGQAFF
TRBV6-5	NA	NA	TRBJ1-5	TGTGCCAGCAGTTACCCAGGACGTAATCAGCCCCAGCATTTT	CASSYPGRNQPQHF
TRBV7-8	NA	TRBD2	TRBJ2-1	TGTGCCAGCCTACCTACTAGCGGGACTGGCAATGAGCAGTTCTTC	CASLPTSGTGNEQFF
TRBV6-5	NA	NA	TRBJ2-2	TGTGCCAGCAGGAAAAGAGCCGGGGAGCTGTTTTTT	CASRKRAGELFF
TRBV4-2	few	TRBD1	TRBJ1-2	TGTGCCAGCAGCCAGAGCGACAGGGGCTCAGGTGGCTACACCTTC	CASSQSDRGSGGYTF
TRBV19	NA	TRBD1	TRBJ2-7	TGTGCCAGTAAAACCGGACAGGGGGACTACGAGCAGTACTTC	CASKTGQGDYEQYF
TRBV9	NA	NA	TRBJ1-3	TGTGCCAGCAGCCCTGACGGCGGCTACTCTGGAAACACCATATATTTT	CASSPDGGYSGNTIYF
TRBV19	NA	TRBD2	TRBJ2-1	TGTGCCAGTAAGCGTCTAGCGGCCTACAATGAGCAGTTCTTC	CASKRLAAYNEQFF
TRBV2	NA	TRBD2	TRBJ2-7	TGTGCCAGCAGTGCCCGACTAGCGGAGACCTACGAGCAGTACTTC	CASSARLAETYEQYF
TRBV19	NA	TRBD2	TRBJ2-2	TGTGCCATTTCCAAGCGGGGATCGAACACCGGGGAGCTGTTTTTT	CAISKRGSNTGELFF